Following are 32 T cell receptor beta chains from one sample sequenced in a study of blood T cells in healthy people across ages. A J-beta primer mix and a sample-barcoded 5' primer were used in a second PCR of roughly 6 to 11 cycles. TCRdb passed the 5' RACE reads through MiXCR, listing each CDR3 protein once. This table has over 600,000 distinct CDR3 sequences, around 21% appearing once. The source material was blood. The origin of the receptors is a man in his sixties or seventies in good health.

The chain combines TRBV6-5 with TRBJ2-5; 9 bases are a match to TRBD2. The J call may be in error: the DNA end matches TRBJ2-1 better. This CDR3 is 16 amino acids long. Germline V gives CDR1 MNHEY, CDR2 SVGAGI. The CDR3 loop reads CASSYFAGGPGNEQFF. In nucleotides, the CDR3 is TGTGCCAGCAGTTACTTTGCGGGAGGGCCGGGCAATGAGCAGTTCTTC.

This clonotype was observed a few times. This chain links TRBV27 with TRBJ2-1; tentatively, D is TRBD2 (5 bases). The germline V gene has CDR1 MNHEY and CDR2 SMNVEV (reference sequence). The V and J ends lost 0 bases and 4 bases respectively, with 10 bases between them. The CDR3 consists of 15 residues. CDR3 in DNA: TGTGCCAGCAGTTTATCTGGGAGTCTTTACAATGAGCAGTTCTTC. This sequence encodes CASSLSGSLYNEQFF.

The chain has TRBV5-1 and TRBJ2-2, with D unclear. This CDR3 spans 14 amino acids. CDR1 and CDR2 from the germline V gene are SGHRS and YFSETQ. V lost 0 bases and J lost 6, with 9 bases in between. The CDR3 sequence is CASSLAFGSGELFF. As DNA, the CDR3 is TGCGCCAGCAGCTTGGCGTTCGGGTCCGGGGAGCTGTTTTTT.

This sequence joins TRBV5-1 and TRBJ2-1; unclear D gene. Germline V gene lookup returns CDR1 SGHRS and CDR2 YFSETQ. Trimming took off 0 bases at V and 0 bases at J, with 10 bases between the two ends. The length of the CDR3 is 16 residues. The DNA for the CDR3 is TGCGCCAGCAGCTTGGTGTTACAGAGCTCCTACAATGAGCAGTTCTTC. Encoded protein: CASSLVLQSSYNEQFF.

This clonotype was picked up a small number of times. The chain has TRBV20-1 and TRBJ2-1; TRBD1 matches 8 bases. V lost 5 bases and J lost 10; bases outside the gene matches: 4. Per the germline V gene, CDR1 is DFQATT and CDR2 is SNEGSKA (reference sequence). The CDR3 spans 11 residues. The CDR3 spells CSAAGGREQFF. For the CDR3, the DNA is TGCAGTGCTGCAGGGGGCCGGGAGCAGTTCTTC.

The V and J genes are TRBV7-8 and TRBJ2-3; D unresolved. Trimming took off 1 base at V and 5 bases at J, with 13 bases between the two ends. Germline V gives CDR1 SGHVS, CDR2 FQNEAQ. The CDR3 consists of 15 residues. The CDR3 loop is CASSLEGTTLDTQYF. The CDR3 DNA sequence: TGTGCCAGCAGCTTAGAGGGTACCACCCTAGATACGCAGTATTTT.

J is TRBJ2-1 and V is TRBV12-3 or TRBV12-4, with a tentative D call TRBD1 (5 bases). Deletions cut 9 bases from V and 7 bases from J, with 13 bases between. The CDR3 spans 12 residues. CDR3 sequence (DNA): TGTGCCAGTAGACTCAAGGGGAATGAGCAGTTCTTC. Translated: CASRLKGNEQFF.

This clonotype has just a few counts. CDR3 amino acids: CASSQDLASGRGNEQFF. The DNA for the CDR3 is TGCGCCAGCAGCCAAGATCTAGCTAGCGGGAGGGGGAATGAGCAGTTCTTC. The J gene is TRBJ2-1, the V gene TRBV4-3; 12 positions match TRBD2. The CDR3 covers 17 residues. V lost 0 bases and J lost 7; bases outside the gene matches: 7. Germline V gives CDR1 LGHNA, CDR2 YSLEER.

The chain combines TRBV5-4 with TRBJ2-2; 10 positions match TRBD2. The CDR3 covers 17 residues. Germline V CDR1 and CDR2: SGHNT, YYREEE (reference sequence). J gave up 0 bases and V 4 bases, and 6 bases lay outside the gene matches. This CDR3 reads CASSAGTSAANTGELFF. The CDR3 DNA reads TGTGCCAGCAGCGCCGGGACTAGCGCCGCGAACACCGGGGAGCTGTTTTTT.

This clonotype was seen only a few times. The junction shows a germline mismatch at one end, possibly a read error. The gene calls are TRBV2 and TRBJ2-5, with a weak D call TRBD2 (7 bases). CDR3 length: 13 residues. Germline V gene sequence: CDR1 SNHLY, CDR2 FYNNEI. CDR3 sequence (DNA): TGTGCCAGCAGTGCCCCGACTAGGGGGGGTTGGTTCTTC. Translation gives CASSAPTRGGWFF.

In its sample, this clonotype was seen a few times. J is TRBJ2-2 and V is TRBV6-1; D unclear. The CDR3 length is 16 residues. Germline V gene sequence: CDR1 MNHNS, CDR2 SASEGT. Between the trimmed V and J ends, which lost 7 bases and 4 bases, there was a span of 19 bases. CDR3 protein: CASTPSVQSSTGELFF. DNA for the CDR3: TGTGCCAGCACCCCCTCGGTGCAGTCGAGCACCGGGGAGCTGTTTTTT.

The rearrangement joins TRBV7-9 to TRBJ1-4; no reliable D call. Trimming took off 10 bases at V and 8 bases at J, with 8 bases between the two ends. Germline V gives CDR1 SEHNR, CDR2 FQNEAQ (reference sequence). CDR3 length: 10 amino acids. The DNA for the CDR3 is TGTGCCATCAAAACGGAAAAACTGTTTTTT. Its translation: CAIKTEKLFF.

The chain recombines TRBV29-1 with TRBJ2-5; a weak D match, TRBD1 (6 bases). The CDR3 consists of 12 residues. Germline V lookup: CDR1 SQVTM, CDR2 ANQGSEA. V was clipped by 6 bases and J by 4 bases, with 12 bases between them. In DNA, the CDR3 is TGCAGCGTCTCGCGAGGGGGAGAGACCCAGTACTTC. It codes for CSVSRGGETQYF.

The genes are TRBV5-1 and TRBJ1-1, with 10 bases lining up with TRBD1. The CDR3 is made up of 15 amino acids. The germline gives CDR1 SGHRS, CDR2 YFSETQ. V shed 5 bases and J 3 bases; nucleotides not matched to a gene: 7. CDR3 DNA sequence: TGCGCCAGCAGTGAGATAGGGACAGGGGACACTGAAGCTTTCTTT. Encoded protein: CASSEIGTGDTEAFF.

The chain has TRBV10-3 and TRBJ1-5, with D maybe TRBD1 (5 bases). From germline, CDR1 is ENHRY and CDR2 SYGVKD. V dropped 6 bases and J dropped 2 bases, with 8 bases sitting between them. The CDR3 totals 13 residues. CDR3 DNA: TGTGCCATCAGCAGGGAGGGCAATCAGCCCCAGCATTTT. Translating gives CAISREGNQPQHF.

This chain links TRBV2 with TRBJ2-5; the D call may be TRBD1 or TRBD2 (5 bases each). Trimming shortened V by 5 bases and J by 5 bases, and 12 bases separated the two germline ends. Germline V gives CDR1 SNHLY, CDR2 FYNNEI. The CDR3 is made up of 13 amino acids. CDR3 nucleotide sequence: TGTGCCAGCAGTTGGGACCACTCTGAGACCCAGTACTTC. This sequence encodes CASSWDHSETQYF. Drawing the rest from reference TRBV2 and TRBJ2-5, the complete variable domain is EPEVTQTPSHQVTQMGQEVILRCVPISNHLYFYWYRQILGQKVEFLVSFYNNEISEKSEIFDDQFSVERPDGSNFTLKIRSTKLEDSAMYFCASSWDHSETQYFGPGTRLLVL.

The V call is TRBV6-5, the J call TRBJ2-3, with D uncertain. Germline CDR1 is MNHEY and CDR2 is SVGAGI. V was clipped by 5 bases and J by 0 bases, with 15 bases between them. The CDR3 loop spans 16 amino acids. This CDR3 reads CASSLRESTSTDTQYF. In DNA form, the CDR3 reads TGTGCCAGCAGTCTCCGCGAGAGTACTAGCACAGATACGCAGTATTTT.

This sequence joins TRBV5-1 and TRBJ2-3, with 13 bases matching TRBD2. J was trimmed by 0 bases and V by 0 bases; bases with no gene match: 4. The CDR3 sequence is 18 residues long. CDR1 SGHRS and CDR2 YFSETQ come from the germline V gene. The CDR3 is CASSLGLAGGTSTDTQYF. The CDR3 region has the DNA TGCGCCAGCAGCTTGGGACTAGCGGGAGGTACTAGCACAGATACGCAGTATTTT.

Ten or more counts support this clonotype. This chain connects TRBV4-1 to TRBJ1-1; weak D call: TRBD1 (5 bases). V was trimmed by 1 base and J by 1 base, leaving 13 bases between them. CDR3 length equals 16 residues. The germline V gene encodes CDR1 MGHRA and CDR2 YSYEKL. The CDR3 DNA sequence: TGCGCCAGCAGCCAAGGGCGGGGGGGGAAGAACACTGAAGCTTTCTTT. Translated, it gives CASSQGRGGKNTEAFF.

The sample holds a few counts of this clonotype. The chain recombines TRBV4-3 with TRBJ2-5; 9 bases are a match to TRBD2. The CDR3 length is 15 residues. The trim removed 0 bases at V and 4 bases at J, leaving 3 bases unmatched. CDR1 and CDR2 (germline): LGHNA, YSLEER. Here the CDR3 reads CASSQDSLAGETQYF. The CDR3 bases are TGCGCCAGCAGCCAAGATTCACTAGCGGGAGAGACCCAGTACTTC.

The CDR3 DNA is TGTGCCAGCAGCCGACAGGGAGGTCAAGCTTTCTTT. This encodes CASSRQGGQAFF. This chain uses TRBV6-5 with TRBJ1-1; 7 nucleotides agree with TRBD1. The J segment lost 9 bases and the V segment lost 6 bases, leaving 7 bases of the junction unmatched. The germline CDR1 and CDR2 sequences are MNHEY and SVGAGI. The CDR3 has 12 residues.

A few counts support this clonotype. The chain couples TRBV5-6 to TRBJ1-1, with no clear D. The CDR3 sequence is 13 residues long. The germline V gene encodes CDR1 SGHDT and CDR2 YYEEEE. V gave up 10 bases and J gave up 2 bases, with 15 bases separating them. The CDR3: CAGGHQKNTEAFF. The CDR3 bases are TGTGCCGGCGGCCACCAGAAAAACACTGAAGCTTTCTTT. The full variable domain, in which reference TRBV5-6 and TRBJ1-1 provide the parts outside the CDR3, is DAGVTQSPTHLIKTRGQQVTLRCSPKSGHDTVSWYQQALGQGPQFIFQYYEEEERQRGNFPDRFSGHQFPNYSSELNVNALLLGDSALYLCAGGHQKNTEAFFGQGTRLTVV.

CDR3 loop: CASSPPGSGRANEQFF. The CDR3 nucleotides read TGTGCCAGTAGTCCCCCGGGGAGCGGGAGGGCCAATGAGCAGTTCTTC. The chain links TRBV19 to TRBJ2-1; 10 nucleotides agree with TRBD2. Germline V gives CDR1 LNHDA, CDR2 SQIVND (reference sequence). The CDR3 length is 16 residues. J lost 6 bases, V lost 5 bases, and 10 bases had no gene match.

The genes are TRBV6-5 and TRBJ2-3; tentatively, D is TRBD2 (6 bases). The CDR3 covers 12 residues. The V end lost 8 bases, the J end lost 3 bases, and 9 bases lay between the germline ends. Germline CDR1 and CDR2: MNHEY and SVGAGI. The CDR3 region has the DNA TGTGCCAGCGGGGAGGTGACAGATACGCAGTATTTT. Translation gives CASGEVTDTQYF.

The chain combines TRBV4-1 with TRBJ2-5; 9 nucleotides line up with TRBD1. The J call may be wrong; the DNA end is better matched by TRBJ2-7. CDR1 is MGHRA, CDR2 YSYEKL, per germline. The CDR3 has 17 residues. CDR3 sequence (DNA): TGCGCCAGCAGCCAATTTAGCCCGGGACAGGGTGACTACGAGCAGTACTTC. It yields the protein CASSQFSPGQGDYEQYF.

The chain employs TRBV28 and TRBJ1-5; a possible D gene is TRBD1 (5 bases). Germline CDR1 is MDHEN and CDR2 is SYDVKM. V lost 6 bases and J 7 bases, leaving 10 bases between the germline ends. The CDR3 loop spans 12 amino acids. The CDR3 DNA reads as TGTGCCAGCAGCGTAGGGGTCCAGCCCCAGCATTTT. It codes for CASSVGVQPQHF.

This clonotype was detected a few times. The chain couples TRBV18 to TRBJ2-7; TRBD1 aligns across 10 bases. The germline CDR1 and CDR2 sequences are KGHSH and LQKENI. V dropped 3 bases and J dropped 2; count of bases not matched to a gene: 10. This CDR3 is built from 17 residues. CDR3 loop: CASSPGAGQGLPYEQYF. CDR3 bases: TGTGCCAGCTCACCCGGCGCGGGACAGGGGCTTCCCTACGAGCAGTACTTC.

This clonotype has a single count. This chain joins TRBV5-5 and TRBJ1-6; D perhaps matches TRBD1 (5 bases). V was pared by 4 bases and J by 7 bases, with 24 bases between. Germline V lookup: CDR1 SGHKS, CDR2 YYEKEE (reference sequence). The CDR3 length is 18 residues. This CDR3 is CASSPLSGPGQGNSPLHF. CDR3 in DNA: TGTGCCAGCAGCCCCCTATCAGGGCCTGGTCAAGGGAATTCACCCCTCCACTTT.

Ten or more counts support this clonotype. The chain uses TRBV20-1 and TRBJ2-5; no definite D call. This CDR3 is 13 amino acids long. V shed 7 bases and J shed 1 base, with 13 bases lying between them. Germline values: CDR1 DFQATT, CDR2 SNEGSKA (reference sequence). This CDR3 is CSVRNGSQETQYF. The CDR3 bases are TGCAGTGTGCGGAATGGCTCCCAAGAGACCCAGTACTTC.

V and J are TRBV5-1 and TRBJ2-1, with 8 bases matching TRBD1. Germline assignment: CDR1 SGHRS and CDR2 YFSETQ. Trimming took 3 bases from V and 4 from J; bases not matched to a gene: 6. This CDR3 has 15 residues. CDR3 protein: CASSYGQGNYNEQFF. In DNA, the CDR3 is TGCGCCAGCAGCTATGGACAGGGCAATTACAATGAGCAGTTCTTC.

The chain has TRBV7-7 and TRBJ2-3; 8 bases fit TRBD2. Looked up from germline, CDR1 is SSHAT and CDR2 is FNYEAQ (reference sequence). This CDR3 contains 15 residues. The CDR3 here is CAGEGVSGTEDTQYF. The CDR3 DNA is TGTGCTGGTGAAGGGGTTAGCGGGACTGAAGATACGCAGTATTTT.

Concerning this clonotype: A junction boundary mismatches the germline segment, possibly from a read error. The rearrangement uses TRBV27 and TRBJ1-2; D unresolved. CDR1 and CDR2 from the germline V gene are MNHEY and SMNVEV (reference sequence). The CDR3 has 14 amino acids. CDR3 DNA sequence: TGTGCCAGCAAAAGCGGACTGGACCTCTATGACTACACCTTC. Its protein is CASKSGLDLYDYTF.